The rows below give T cell receptor beta chains drawn from one sample of a study of blood T cell repertoires in COVID-19. Produced via immunoSEQ multiplex PCR; TCRdb's table is partial and in-frame only. In the table there are around 200,000 clones, 78% of which are singletons. Material for sequencing was peripheral blood. These receptor sequences come from a woman older than 75 with active or convalescent COVID-19. Each CDR3 is given with its conserved first and last residue. D genes are given only for firm matches. Not every row has a clone size; where given, it reads once, few, many or a size class.

J gene: TRBJ1-2; V gene: TRBV28; D gene: NA; clone size: NA; CDR3 protein: CASRRANYGYTF; CDR3 DNA: TGTGCCAGCAGGAGAGCTAACTATGGCTACACCTTC
J gene: TRBJ1-1; V gene: TRBV3-1/TRBV3-2; D gene: NA; clone size: few; CDR3 protein: CASSHARGTEAFF; CDR3 DNA: TGTGCCAGCAGCCATGCTCGGGGAACTGAAGCTTTCTTT
J gene: TRBJ1-5; V gene: TRBV6-6; D gene: NA; clone size: NA; CDR3 protein: CASSYGFRDGVQPQHF; CDR3 DNA: TGTGCCAGCAGTTACGGGTTCAGGGATGGGGTTCAGCCCCAGCATTTT
J gene: TRBJ2-5; V gene: TRBV9; D gene: NA; clone size: NA; CDR3 protein: CASSVDEALETQYF; CDR3 DNA: TGTGCCAGCAGCGTAGACGAGGCTCTGGAGACCCAGTACTTC
J gene: TRBJ2-5; V gene: TRBV19; D gene: NA; clone size: NA; CDR3 protein: CASSLEGQETQYF; CDR3 DNA: TGTGCCAGTAGTCTGGAGGGTCAAGAGACCCAGTACTTC
J gene: TRBJ1-1; V gene: TRBV19; D gene: NA; clone size: NA; CDR3 protein: CASSGPGDTEAFF; CDR3 DNA: TGTGCCAGTAGTGGGCCGGGGGACACTGAAGCTTTCTTT
J gene: TRBJ1-2; V gene: TRBV5-5; D gene: NA; clone size: NA; CDR3 protein: CATAADRTNYGYTF; CDR3 DNA: TGTGCCACCGCCGCCGACAGGACTAACTATGGCTACACCTTC
J gene: TRBJ2-6; V gene: TRBV2; D gene: TRBD1; clone size: NA; CDR3 protein: CASRRQGTGANVLTF; CDR3 DNA: TGTGCCAGCAGAAGACAGGGGACTGGGGCCAACGTCCTGACTTTC
J gene: TRBJ1-1; V gene: TRBV2; D gene: TRBD1; clone size: NA; CDR3 protein: CASSGTGGEAFF; CDR3 DNA: TGTGCCAGCAGCGGGACAGGGGGAGAAGCTTTCTTT
J gene: TRBJ1-3; V gene: TRBV5-5; D gene: NA; clone size: NA; CDR3 protein: CASSLRGSGNTIYF; CDR3 DNA: TGTGCCAGCAGCTTAAGGGGTTCTGGAAACACCATATATTTT
J gene: TRBJ2-2; V gene: TRBV7-2; D gene: TRBD2; clone size: NA; CDR3 protein: CASSPFIFGGASTGELFF; CDR3 DNA: TGTGCCAGCAGCCCCTTCATATTCGGGGGGGCGAGTACCGGGGAGCTGTTTTTT
J gene: TRBJ1-4; V gene: TRBV3-1/TRBV3-2; D gene: NA; clone size: NA; CDR3 protein: CASSQGSENNEKLFF; CDR3 DNA: TGTGCCAGCAGCCAAGGGTCTGAGAATAATGAAAAACTGTTTTTT
J gene: TRBJ1-6; V gene: TRBV9; D gene: TRBD1; clone size: NA; CDR3 protein: CASSVGDRDSPLHF; CDR3 DNA: TGTGCCAGCAGCGTAGGGGACAGGGATTCACCCCTCCACTTT
J gene: TRBJ1-3; V gene: TRBV28; D gene: NA; clone size: NA; CDR3 protein: CAGRGVSGNTIYF; CDR3 DNA: TGTGCCGGGAGGGGGGTCTCTGGAAACACCATATATTTT
J gene: TRBJ1-5; V gene: TRBV6-1; D gene: TRBD1; clone size: NA; CDR3 protein: CASSGLLGQAGNQPQHF; CDR3 DNA: TGTGCCAGCAGTGGCTTACTAGGACAGGCTGGGAATCAGCCCCAGCATTTT
J gene: TRBJ1-6; V gene: TRBV6-5; D gene: NA; clone size: NA; CDR3 protein: CASSYSWRESPLHF; CDR3 DNA: TGTGCCAGCAGTTACTCGTGGAGGGAATCACCCCTCCACTTT
J gene: TRBJ2-7; V gene: TRBV10-3; D gene: NA; clone size: NA; CDR3 protein: CAISESIAGASYEQYF; CDR3 DNA: TGTGCCATCAGTGAGTCGATTGCGGGGGCCTCCTACGAGCAGTACTTC
J gene: TRBJ1-2; V gene: TRBV7-2; D gene: NA; clone size: once; CDR3 protein: CASSLPGINYGYTF; CDR3 DNA: TGTGCCAGCAGCCTCCCGGGGATTAACTATGGCTACACCTTC
J gene: TRBJ1-3; V gene: TRBV2; D gene: TRBD1; clone size: NA; CDR3 protein: CASRDRGPGNTIYF; CDR3 DNA: TGTGCCAGCAGAGACAGGGGGCCTGGAAACACCATATATTTT
J gene: TRBJ2-1; V gene: TRBV4-3; D gene: TRBD2; clone size: NA; CDR3 protein: CASSQTVGLAGGDEQFF; CDR3 DNA: TGCGCCAGCAGCCAGACCGTAGGGCTAGCGGGGGGTGACGAGCAGTTCTTC
J gene: TRBJ2-7; V gene: TRBV20-1; D gene: NA; clone size: NA; CDR3 protein: CSANSGHEQYF; CDR3 DNA: TGCAGTGCCAACTCAGGGCACGAGCAGTACTTC
J gene: TRBJ2-3; V gene: TRBV2; D gene: NA; clone size: many; CDR3 protein: CASSEDGGLTPEYRYF; CDR3 DNA: TGTGCCAGCAGTGAAGATGGGGGACTCACACCCGAATATCGGTATTTT
J gene: TRBJ2-7; V gene: TRBV20-1; D gene: NA; clone size: once; CDR3 protein: CSASGQNSYEQYF; CDR3 DNA: TGCAGTGCTAGTGGGCAGAACTCCTACGAGCAGTACTTC
J gene: TRBJ2-5; V gene: TRBV18; D gene: TRBD1; clone size: NA; CDR3 protein: CASSPGQGIWTQYF; CDR3 DNA: TGTGCCAGCTCACCAGGACAGGGGATTTGGACCCAGTACTTC
J gene: TRBJ1-1; V gene: TRBV7-9; D gene: NA; clone size: NA; CDR3 protein: CASSWGLMNTEAFF; CDR3 DNA: TGTGCCAGCAGCTGGGGACTGATGAACACTGAAGCTTTCTTT
J gene: TRBJ1-2; V gene: TRBV5-5; D gene: NA; clone size: NA; CDR3 protein: CASSLRQGHYGYTF; CDR3 DNA: TGTGCCAGCAGCTTGCGGCAGGGGCACTATGGCTACACCTTC
J gene: TRBJ1-4; V gene: TRBV4-1; D gene: NA; clone size: NA; CDR3 protein: CASSQEWAGEKLFF; CDR3 DNA: TGCGCCAGCAGCCAAGAATGGGCGGGGGAAAAACTGTTTTTT
J gene: TRBJ1-1; V gene: TRBV9; D gene: TRBD1; clone size: few; CDR3 protein: CASSVVTGYTANTEAFF; CDR3 DNA: TGTGCCAGCAGCGTAGTGACAGGGTATACGGCGAACACTGAAGCTTTCTTT
J gene: TRBJ2-7; V gene: TRBV18; D gene: NA; clone size: NA; CDR3 protein: CASSQGPEQYF; CDR3 DNA: TGTGCCAGCTCTCAGGGGCCCGAGCAGTACTTC
J gene: TRBJ1-1; V gene: TRBV5-4; D gene: NA; clone size: NA; CDR3 protein: CASSFQGAEAFF; CDR3 DNA: TGTGCCAGCAGCTTCCAAGGGGCTGAAGCTTTCTTT
J gene: TRBJ2-3; V gene: TRBV2; D gene: NA; clone size: NA; CDR3 protein: CASSELTTGDTQYF; CDR3 DNA: TGTGCCAGCAGTGAGCTGACGACGGGAGATACGCAGTATTTT
J gene: TRBJ1-1; V gene: TRBV28; D gene: NA; clone size: few; CDR3 protein: CASSLSTPSTEAFF; CDR3 DNA: TGTGCCAGCAGTTTATCCACCCCGAGCACTGAAGCTTTCTTT
J gene: TRBJ1-5; V gene: TRBV4-3; D gene: NA; clone size: NA; CDR3 protein: CASSQSGQGGQPQHF; CDR3 DNA: TGCGCCAGCAGCCAATCGGGCCAGGGCGGTCAGCCCCAGCATTTT
J gene: TRBJ2-1; V gene: TRBV7-7; D gene: TRBD1; clone size: NA; CDR3 protein: CASSIGTGGYNEQFF; CDR3 DNA: TGTGCTAGCAGCATCGGGACAGGGGGATACAATGAGCAGTTCTTC
J gene: TRBJ1-4; V gene: TRBV7-8; D gene: NA; clone size: NA; CDR3 protein: CASSLSGKTNEKLFF; CDR3 DNA: TGTGCCAGCAGCTTATCGGGGAAAACTAATGAAAAACTGTTTTTT